One and the same sample provided the 30 T cell receptor beta chains below, sequenced in a study of identical twins' blood T cells. TCRdb analysed the 5' RACE reads with MiXCR anew, one entry per CDR3 protein. The repertoire consists of 350,000 to 400,000 distinct CDR3 sequences, with roughly 27% occurring once and the leading ten covering roughly 5.5%. Material for sequencing was PBMCs. These receptors all stem from a woman between 18 and 55 years old in good health.

The J gene is TRBJ2-2, the V gene TRBV20-1; 8 nucleotides agree with TRBD2. CDR1 is DFQATT and CDR2 is SNEGSKA in the germline V gene (reference sequence). The CDR3 has 16 residues. V gave up 5 bases and J gave up 5 bases; unmatched junction bases: 13. The CDR3 bases are TGCAGTGCTCTCGGGGGGGCCTCGTTTGAGACCGGGGAGCTGTTTTTT. Translating it yields CSALGGASFETGELFF.

This clonotype has more than one count but fewer than ten. This sequence joins TRBV5-1 and TRBJ1-1; D is unclear. The CDR3 totals 13 residues. Germline V gene data show CDR1 as SGHRS and CDR2 as YFSETQ. The V end lost 4 bases, the J end lost 0 bases, and 7 bases lay between the germline ends. The CDR3 sequence: CASSTEVNTEAFF. The CDR3, as DNA: TGCGCCAGCAGCACCGAGGTGAACACTGAAGCTTTCTTT.

This clonotype was counted between two and nine times. The V gene is TRBV19, the J gene TRBJ1-6; 9 bases align to TRBD1. Germline V gene sequence: CDR1 LNHDA, CDR2 SQIVND (reference sequence). There are 13 residues in the CDR3. With 8 bases clipped from V and 8 bases from J, the junction kept 4 bases outside the gene matches. CDR3 DNA sequence: TGTGCCAGTGGGACAGGGTACGATTCACCCCTCCACTTT. Translation gives CASGTGYDSPLHF.

This clonotype was observed a handful of times. The V call is TRBV20-1, the J call TRBJ2-2, with D tentatively TRBD1 (5 bases). Germline V CDR1 and CDR2: DFQATT, SNEGSKA (reference sequence). Between the trimmed V and J ends, which lost 2 bases and 3 bases, there was a span of 13 bases. The CDR3 sequence is 15 residues long. The CDR3 protein is CSARRGDLHTGELFF. CDR3 sequence (DNA): TGCAGTGCTAGAAGGGGCGACTTGCACACCGGGGAGCTGTTTTTT.

The J gene is TRBJ1-2, the V gene TRBV19, with D possibly matching TRBD1 (6 bases). Germline assignment: CDR1 LNHDA and CDR2 SQIVND (reference sequence). The CDR3 covers 12 residues. Trimming removed 4 bases from V and 5 bases from J, with 8 bases in between. DNA for the CDR3: TGTGCCAGTAGTACAGGGGAATATGGCTACACCTTC. Translated: CASSTGEYGYTF.

This clonotype was recorded many times. The CDR3 DNA reads TGTGCCAGCAGTTCATATACATATGGCTACACCTTC. It encodes CASSSYTYGYTF. V gene TRBV6-5 combines with J gene TRBJ1-2, with D unclear. The CDR3 extends over 12 amino acids. Deletions cut 4 bases from V and 5 bases from J, with 8 bases between. Per the germline V gene, CDR1 is MNHEY and CDR2 is SVGAGI.

The V gene is TRBV12-3 or TRBV12-4, the J gene TRBJ1-1; D may be TRBD1 (5 bases). This CDR3 comprises 14 residues. Trimming left V 7 bases short and J 4 bases short, with 16 bases between. CDR3 region: CASTISGRGTEAFF. The CDR3 nucleotides are TGTGCCAGCACTATCTCGGGGAGGGGCACTGAAGCTTTCTTT.

This clonotype has a handful of counts. The V and J genes are TRBV6-6 and TRBJ1-1; no reliable D call. Germline V CDR1 and CDR2: MNHNY, SVGAGI (reference sequence). V was shortened by 4 bases and J by 2 bases, with 20 bases between the two germline ends. This CDR3 region has 17 residues. CDR3 coding DNA: TGTGCCAGCAGTTTCCAAAGCACCCCAGGACTCAACACTGAAGCTTTCTTT. Protein: CASSFQSTPGLNTEAFF.

This clonotype appeared a few times. V and J are TRBV20-1 and TRBJ1-1; tentative D call: TRBD1 (5 bases). The germline gives CDR1 DFQATT, CDR2 SNEGSKA (reference sequence). The V gene lost 0 bases and the J gene lost 7 bases, with 12 bases spanning the gap. This CDR3 comprises 13 residues. CDR3 protein: CSARDRVGGEAFF. The CDR3 DNA reads TGCAGTGCTAGAGATCGGGTGGGGGGTGAAGCTTTCTTT.

This clonotype was picked up many times. The chain recombines TRBV6-2 or TRBV6-3 with TRBJ2-7, with 11 bases fitting TRBD2. The CDR3 is made up of 14 amino acids. In germline, CDR1 is MNHEY, CDR2 SVGEGT. V lost 6 bases and J lost 4; bases outside the gene matches: 5. The CDR3 reads CASRSGLAVYEQYF. The CDR3 bases are TGTGCCAGCAGATCGGGACTAGCGGTTTACGAGCAGTACTTC.

Here the CDR3 DNA reads TGTGCCAGCAGCTTGTCAGGATCCCATCTAGCCCAGCATTTT. This translates into CASSLSGSHLAQHF. The V gene is TRBV5-6, the J gene TRBJ1-5; no clear D gene. The germline V and J ends were trimmed by 1 base and 11 bases, with 16 bases remaining between them. This CDR3 is built from 14 residues. Per germline, CDR1 SGHDT and CDR2 YYEEEE.

This clonotype has more than one count but fewer than ten. The chain carries TRBV10-3 and TRBJ2-3; TRBD2 matches 7 bases. V lost 6 bases and J lost 4; bases outside the gene matches: 7. This CDR3 contains 14 residues. Germline V gene lookup returns CDR1 ENHRY and CDR2 SYGVKD. The CDR3 spells CAIRGGRDADTQYF. The DNA of the CDR3 is TGTGCCATCAGAGGTGGGAGGGATGCAGATACGCAGTATTTT.

V and J are TRBV21-1 and TRBJ1-1; the table gives TRBD1 as D, unverified against the DNA. TRBV21-1 is listed as a pseudogene. The CDR3 contains 14 residues. The CDR3 DNA reads as TGTGCCAGCAGCAAAGACGGACAGACGGTGAGAGCTTTCTTT. Translated: CASSKDGQTVRAFF.

This clonotype was found a few times. This chain connects TRBV4-3 to TRBJ1-5; D is uncertain. V was pared by 0 bases and J by 5 bases, with 11 bases between. The CDR3 extends over 15 amino acids. CDR1 LGHNA and CDR2 YSLEER come from the germline V gene. For the CDR3, the DNA is TGCGCCAGCAGCCAAGAAGGATCCAGGTATCAGCCCCAGCATTTT. This translates into CASSQEGSRYQPQHF.

In regard to this clonotype: At one end the junction does not follow the germline gene, possibly because of a read error. The CDR3 DNA reads as TGTGCCGGCAGTACAGATGGCGGGGAGCTGTTTTTT. This encodes CAGSTDGGELFF. The chain is built from TRBV2 and TRBJ2-2; D is unclear. CDR3 length: 12 amino acids. Germline V gives CDR1 SNHLY, CDR2 FYNNEI. Full variable domain (missing parts from reference TRBV2 and TRBJ2-2): EPEVTQTPSHQVTQMGQEVILRCVPISNHLYFYWYRQILGQKVEFLVSFYNNEISEKSEIFDDQFSVERPDGSNFTLKIRSTKLEDSAMYFCAGSTDGGELFFGEGSRLTVL.

This chain links TRBV5-1 with TRBJ2-7, with D unclear. The CDR3 extends over 13 amino acids. The V gene's germline CDR1 is SGHRS and CDR2 YFSETQ. Trimming took off 6 bases at V and 1 base at J, with 11 bases between the two ends. The CDR3 reads CASTAVSSYEQYF. CDR3 nucleotide sequence: TGCGCCAGCACCGCCGTGAGTTCCTACGAGCAGTACTTC.

V gene TRBV6-5 combines with J gene TRBJ1-2, with D possibly TRBD1 on 5 matching bases. The CDR3 is 13 residues long. V lost 6 bases and J 5 bases, leaving 13 bases between the germline ends. The germline CDR1 and CDR2 sequences are MNHEY and SVGAGI. The CDR3 DNA reads as TGTGCCAGCAGACACGACAGCCCATATGGCTACACCTTC. This translates into CASRHDSPYGYTF.

V gene TRBV14 combines with J gene TRBJ2-2; D remains ambiguous. V was shortened by 1 base and J by 5 bases, with 8 bases between the two germline ends. The CDR3 extends over 14 amino acids. CDR1 and CDR2 (germline): SGHDN, FVKESK. The DNA of the CDR3 is TGTGCCAGCAGCCAAGCCGGGTTTACCGGGGAGCTGTTTTTT. Protein product: CASSQAGFTGELFF.

The rearrangement links TRBV20-1 to TRBJ2-2, with TRBD1 identical over 9 bases. The CDR3 contains 15 residues. Germline CDR1 is DFQATT and CDR2 is SNEGSKA (reference sequence). V lost 4 bases, J lost 5 bases, and 8 bases stayed unmatched. In nucleotides, the CDR3 is TGCAGTGCTATCGTCGGACAGGGGACGACCGGGGAGCTGTTTTTT. Translated: CSAIVGQGTTGELFF.

J is TRBJ1-1 and V is TRBV27; tentative D call: TRBD1 (5 bases). The V gene lost 6 bases and the J gene lost 0 bases, with 14 bases spanning the gap. Germline loops: CDR1 MNHEY, CDR2 SMNVEV (reference sequence). The CDR3 consists of 15 residues. CDR3 sequence: CASRYGTAMNTEAFF. The CDR3 nucleotides read TGTGCCAGCAGGTACGGGACGGCGATGAACACTGAAGCTTTCTTT.

This clonotype was seen more than once but under ten times. The rearrangement uses TRBV29-1 and TRBJ2-5, with D possibly being TRBD2 (5 bases). Trimming removed 6 bases from V and 1 base from J, with 15 bases in between. The CDR3 has 14 residues. Germline CDR1 SQVTM, CDR2 ANQGSEA. The CDR3 DNA reads as TGCAGCGTAGAACGGGGTAACAGCCAAGAGACCCAGTACTTC. Amino acid sequence: CSVERGNSQETQYF.

This clonotype was observed a handful of times. V and J are TRBV6-6 and TRBJ1-4; TRBD1 is a possible D gene (5 bases). Germline assignment: CDR1 MNHNY and CDR2 SVGAGI (reference sequence). The CDR3 is made up of 13 amino acids. V was shortened by 2 bases and J by 8 bases, with 9 bases between the two germline ends. The CDR3 DNA reads as TGTGCCAGCAGTTACCCAGGGAAAGAAAAACTGTTTTTT. It encodes CASSYPGKEKLFF.

J is TRBJ1-1 and V is TRBV19; 9 bases match TRBD1. This CDR3 has 15 residues. Per the germline V gene, CDR1 is LNHDA and CDR2 is SQIVND (reference sequence). V trimming: 7 bases; J trimming: 5 bases; junction bases outside the gene matches: 11. The CDR3 nucleotides are TGTGCCAGTACCCTCCTTAGGACAGGGGCGACTGAAGCTTTCTTT. Amino acids: CASTLLRTGATEAFF.

In its sample, this clonotype was seen a few times. The chain recombines TRBV27 with TRBJ1-2; D is perhaps TRBD1 (5 bases). The germline V gene has CDR1 MNHEY and CDR2 SMNVEV (reference sequence). Trimming removed 2 bases from V and 2 bases from J, with 9 bases in between. CDR3 size: 14 residues. This CDR3 is CASSLRGANYGYTF. CDR3 in DNA: TGTGCCAGCAGTTTAAGGGGTGCAAACTATGGCTACACCTTC.

The genes are TRBV14 and TRBJ2-1; TRBD2 matches 8 bases. There are 19 residues in the CDR3. Germline V lookup: CDR1 SGHDN, CDR2 FVKESK. J gave up 5 bases and V 0 bases, and 15 bases lay outside the gene matches. The CDR3 here is CASSQDSVGDSGRDNEQFF. The CDR3 DNA is TGTGCCAGCAGCCAAGATTCGGTAGGAGACAGCGGGAGAGACAATGAGCAGTTCTTC.

J is TRBJ1-2 and V is TRBV29-1; D ambiguous. The CDR3 consists of 13 residues. The V end lost 0 bases, the J end lost 3 bases, and 8 bases lay between the germline ends. Per the germline V gene, CDR1 is SQVTM and CDR2 is ANQGSEA. The chain's CDR3 is CSVEDRLDYGYTF. DNA of the CDR3: TGCAGCGTTGAAGATCGCTTGGACTATGGCTACACCTTC.

The chain joins TRBV5-1 to TRBJ2-2, with a tentative D call TRBD2 (5 bases). The germline CDR1 and CDR2 sequences are SGHRS and YFSETQ. The CDR3 has 14 residues. V was clipped by 2 bases and J by 6 bases, with 11 bases between them. CDR3 DNA: TGCGCCAGCAGCTTACCACTGGGAGCCGGGGAGCTGTTTTTT. Amino acid sequence: CASSLPLGAGELFF.

The chain joins TRBV20-1 to TRBJ1-5, with D possibly being TRBD1 (6 bases). The CDR3 has 14 amino acids. Germline V gives CDR1 DFQATT, CDR2 SNEGSKA (reference sequence). V was trimmed by 0 bases and J by 6 bases, leaving 12 bases between them. In nucleotides, the CDR3 is TGCAGTGCTAGAGATAGGAGGGGGACTCAGCCCCAGCATTTT. This encodes CSARDRRGTQPQHF.

This clonotype was recorded at least ten times. This rearrangement joins TRBV20-1 to TRBJ1-1; no definite D call. The CDR3 spans 10 residues. From germline, CDR1 is DFQATT and CDR2 SNEGSKA (reference sequence). CDR3 loop: CSAVNTEAFF. The CDR3 region has the DNA TGCAGCGCCGTGAACACTGAAGCTTTCTTT.

This clonotype has a count of ten or more. The chain combines TRBV4-3 with TRBJ1-1; D gene uncertain. The V end lost 1 base, the J end lost 0 bases, and 6 bases lay between the germline ends. The CDR3 extends over 14 amino acids. The V gene's germline CDR1 is LGHNA and CDR2 YSLEER. Here the CDR3 reads CASSQVMVNTEAFF. Here the CDR3 DNA reads TGCGCCAGCAGCCAAGTTATGGTGAACACTGAAGCTTTCTTT.